The TCR beta chain described here comes from a study of cytomegalovirus exposure and HLA in healthy donors. It was with 60 Vbeta and 13 Jbeta primers that the PCR ran. Clones were read by immunoSEQ multiplex PCR, and TCRdb kept only the in-frame ones, dropping some. The sample totals 70,000 to 85,000 clones. The CDR3 extends over 14 amino acids. Looked up from germline, CDR1 is SGHVS and CDR2 is FNYEAQ. V was clipped by 4 bases and J by 2 bases; unmatched bases: 3. What was sequenced was PBMCs. The gene calls are TRBV7-6 and TRBJ1-1; 8 bases match TRBD1. The TCR originated in a female donor in good health and CMV-seropositive. The CDR3 region is CASSSQGVNTEAFF. The CDR3 coding sequence is TGTGCCAGCAGCTCACAGGGGGTAAACACTGAAGCTTTCTTT.